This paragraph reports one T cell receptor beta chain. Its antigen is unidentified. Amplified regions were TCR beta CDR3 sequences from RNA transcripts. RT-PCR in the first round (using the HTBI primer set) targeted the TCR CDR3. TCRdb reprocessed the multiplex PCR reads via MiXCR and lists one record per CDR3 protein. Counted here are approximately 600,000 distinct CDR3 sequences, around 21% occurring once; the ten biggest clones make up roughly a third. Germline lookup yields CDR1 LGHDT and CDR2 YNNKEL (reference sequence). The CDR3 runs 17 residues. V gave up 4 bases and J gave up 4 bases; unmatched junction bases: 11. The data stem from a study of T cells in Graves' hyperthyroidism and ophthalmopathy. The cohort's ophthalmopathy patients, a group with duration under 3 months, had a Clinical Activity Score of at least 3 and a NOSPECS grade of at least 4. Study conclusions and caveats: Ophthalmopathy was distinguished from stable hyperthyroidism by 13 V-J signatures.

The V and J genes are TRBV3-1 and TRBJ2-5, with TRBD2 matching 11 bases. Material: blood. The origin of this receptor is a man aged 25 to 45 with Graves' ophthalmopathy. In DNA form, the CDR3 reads TGTGCCAGCAGCCGAGATGGTACTAGCGGGAGTTCAGAGACCCAGTACTTC. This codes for CASSRDGTSGSSETQYF.